This section outlines one T cell receptor (beta chain) sequence together with its context. As yet, its antigen is unknown. Sequencing was performed with immunoSEQ multiplex PCR; in TCRdb, only in-frame clones are kept and a portion is missing. The table records under 20,000 clones, 84% of them present only once. The data originate from a study of OX40 agonist ivuxolimab in advanced cancers. Study information: People who had prior anti-PD-1, anti-PD-L1 or anti-CTLA-4 therapy could take part, and less than 50% had some.

Whole-study findings and limits: Doses of 0.1 to 3.0 mg/kg were accompanied by clonal expansion of CD4+ and CD8+ blood T cells by week 6.

Trimming at V came to 3 bases and at J to 0 bases, leaving 14 bases not matched to a gene. Looked up from germline, CDR1 is SGHTS and CDR2 is YDEGEE. This CDR3 contains 19 residues. The source is an adult with an advanced solid tumor such as melanoma, head and neck, liver or kidney cancer. The V gene is TRBV5-8, the J gene TRBJ2-3; TRBD1 agrees at 9 bases. The specimen comprised CD4+ or CD8+ T cells sorted from blood, sampled in a trial of the OX40 agonist ivuxolimab. The CDR3: CASSWGVLPGQGSTDTQYF. CDR3 coding DNA: TGTGCCAGCAGCTGGGGCGTACTTCCGGGACAGGGTAGCACAGATACGCAGTATTTT.